The T cell receptor (beta chain) described here comes from a study of shared clonotypes between healthy human individuals. Points from the study as a whole: On the whole, naive subsets had larger estimated richness than memory subsets had.

Germline-derived CDR1 and CDR2 are SNHLY and FYNNEI. The CDR3 length is 13 residues. V was pared by 6 bases and J by 0 bases, with 7 bases between. Produced via immunoSEQ multiplex PCR; TCRdb's table is partial and in-frame only. The data hold millions of clones, with just under 95% observed a single time. Remarks on this clone: Antigen specificity is unknown. In the same sample, other DNA sequences code for this CDR3.

Cells designated naive CD8 were CD45RO-negative and were positively selected for CCR7, with terminally differentiated effector memory CD45RA+ cells excluded. This TCR derives from a man aged 18 to 29 in good health. The V gene is TRBV2, the J gene TRBJ2-3; D might be TRBD2 (5 bases). Sequenced: naive CD8+ T cells sorted from blood. The CDR3 sequence: CASSRTSTDTQYF. The CDR3 nucleotides are TGTGCCAGCAGCCGGACTAGCACAGATACGCAGTATTTT.